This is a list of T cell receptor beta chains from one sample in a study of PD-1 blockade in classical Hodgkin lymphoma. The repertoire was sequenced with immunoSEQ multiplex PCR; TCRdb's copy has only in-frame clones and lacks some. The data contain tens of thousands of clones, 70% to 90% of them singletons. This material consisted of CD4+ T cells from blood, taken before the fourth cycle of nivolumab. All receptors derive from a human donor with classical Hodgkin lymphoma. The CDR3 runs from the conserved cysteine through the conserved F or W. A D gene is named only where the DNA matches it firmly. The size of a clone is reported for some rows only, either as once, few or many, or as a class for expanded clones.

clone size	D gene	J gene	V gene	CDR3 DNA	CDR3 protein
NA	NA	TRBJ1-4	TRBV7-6	TGTGCCAGCAGCCCCGCAGGGGCAACTAATGAAAAACTGTTTTTT	CASSPAGATNEKLFF
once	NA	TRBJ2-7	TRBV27	TGTGCCAGCAGTTCTTATCCCCCTAAAGGGATGAGCTCCTACGAGCAGTACTTC	CASSSYPPKGMSSYEQYF
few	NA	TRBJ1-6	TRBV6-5	TGTGCCAGCAGTTACTGGGATAATTCACCCCTCCACTTT	CASSYWDNSPLHF
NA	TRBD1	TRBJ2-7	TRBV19	TGTGCCAGTAGATCCGGGACAGGGGAATACGAGCAGTACTTC	CASRSGTGEYEQYF
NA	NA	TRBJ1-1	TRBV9	TGTGCCAGCAGCGGACAGCCGAACACTGAAGCTTTCTTT	CASSGQPNTEAFF
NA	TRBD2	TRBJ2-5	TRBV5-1	TGCGCCAGCAGCATACCCGGGGGGGAGACCCAGTACTTC	CASSIPGGETQYF
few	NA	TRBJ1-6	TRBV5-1	TGCGCCAGCACCGAGCGGGGAGAGAATTCACCCCTCCACTTT	CASTERGENSPLHF
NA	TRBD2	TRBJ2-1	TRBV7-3	TGTGCCAGCAGCCCCACACTAGCGACCGGTTACAATGAGCAGTTCTTC	CASSPTLATGYNEQFF
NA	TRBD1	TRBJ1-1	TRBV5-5	TGTGCCAGCAGCTTGACGGCGGGGACAGGGGGCCCGAACACTGAAGCTTTCTTT	CASSLTAGTGGPNTEAFF
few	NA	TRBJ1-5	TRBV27	TGTGCCAGCAGTTTAGTCCCCCCTTGGAAGGAGTCGAGGGAGCATTTT	CASSLVPPWKESREHF
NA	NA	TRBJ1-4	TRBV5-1	TGCGCCAGCAGCGCCGGGGCGGGCCCCAATGAAAAACTGTTTTTT	CASSAGAGPNEKLFF
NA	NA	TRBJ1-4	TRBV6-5	TGTGCCAGCAGTTACGACAGAAGGAATGAAAAACTGTTTTTT	CASSYDRRNEKLFF
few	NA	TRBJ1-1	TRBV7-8	TGTGCCAGCAGCTTAGTGGCCATAAACACTGAAGCTTTCTTT	CASSLVAINTEAFF
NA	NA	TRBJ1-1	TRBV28	TGTGCCAGTGAAACTGGGGCTATGAACACTGAAGCTTTCTTT	CASETGAMNTEAFF
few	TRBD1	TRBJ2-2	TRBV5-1	TGCGCCAGCAGCCGGATCCGGGGACAGGACGGGGAGCTGTTTTTT	CASSRIRGQDGELFF